The 16 T cell receptor beta chains given below trace back to one sample, sequenced in a study of T cells in Graves' hyperthyroidism and ophthalmopathy. The TCR beta CDR3 regions underwent amplification using RNA transcripts as the source. The TCR CDR3 first-round RT-PCR relied on the HTBI primer set. One entry per CDR3 protein, called by TCRdb with MiXCR from the multiplex PCR reads. Altogether 300,000 to 400,000 distinct CDR3 sequences are present, approximately 13% being singletons, with the ten largest covering around a tenth. Sequencing was done on a sample of blood. The receptor source for this set is a woman aged 18-29 years with Graves' hyperthyroidism.

There are a few counts of this clonotype. The chain recombines TRBV10-3 with TRBJ2-5; D tentatively fits TRBD1 or TRBD2 (6 bases each). V gave up 7 bases and J gave up 2 bases, with 17 bases separating them. Per the germline V gene, CDR1 is ENHRY and CDR2 is SYGVKD. The CDR3 sequence is 15 residues long. As DNA, the CDR3 is TGTGCCATCAAGGAGGCAGGAGGGGGACAAGAGACCCAGTACTTC. Its translation: CAIKEAGGGQETQYF.

This clonotype was counted ten times or more. Here the CDR3 reads CASTPLGTGEQYF. Written as DNA, the CDR3 is TGTGCCAGCACCCCTCTCGGGACTGGTGAGCAGTACTTC. The chain employs TRBV7-2 and TRBJ2-7; tentative D call: TRBD2 (6 bases). Trimming removed 7 bases at V and 7 bases at J, with 17 bases between. Per the germline V gene, CDR1 is SGHTA and CDR2 is FQGNSA. The CDR3 is made up of 13 amino acids.

This clonotype has a handful of counts. The rearrangement joins TRBV20-1 to TRBJ2-1; TRBD2 aligns across 12 bases. Germline loops: CDR1 DFQATT, CDR2 SNEGSKA (reference sequence). V dropped 6 bases and J dropped 8; count of bases not matched to a gene: 8. CDR3 length: 14 amino acids. The CDR3 loop is CSAPSSGRAHEQFF. As DNA, the CDR3 is TGCAGTGCCCCTTCTAGCGGGAGGGCTCATGAGCAGTTCTTC.

This clonotype was seen many times. The chain has TRBV19 and TRBJ2-3, with D possibly TRBD2 on 6 matching bases. V lost 4 bases and J 2 bases, leaving 13 bases between the germline ends. The CDR3 totals 15 residues. Per the germline V gene, CDR1 is LNHDA and CDR2 is SQIVND (reference sequence). The CDR3 region has the DNA TGTGCCAGTAGTACCGGAGCGGGCTTCACAGATACGCAGTATTTT. Translated: CASSTGAGFTDTQYF.

This clonotype has ten or more counts. V and J are TRBV20-1 and TRBJ2-7, with 7 bases lining up with TRBD1. CDR3 length: 13 residues. V lost 3 bases to trimming and J lost 0 bases; unmatched junction nucleotides: 2. CDR1 is DFQATT, CDR2 SNEGSKA, per germline (reference sequence). In DNA form, the CDR3 reads TGCAGTGCTAGTTGGGACAGCTCCTACGAGCAGTACTTC. This codes for CSASWDSSYEQYF.

This clonotype was counted at least ten times. V gene TRBV12-3 or TRBV12-4 combines with J gene TRBJ2-5; the D call may be TRBD1 or TRBD2 (5 bases each). The CDR3 covers 19 residues. V was pared by 4 bases and J by 6 bases, with 30 bases between. The CDR3, as DNA: TGTGCCAGCAGTTCCCCCGCCACAGGAGGTTCCACCCCCGGGAAGACCCAGTACTTC. This codes for CASSSPATGGSTPGKTQYF.

This sequence joins TRBV18 and TRBJ1-2; 7 bases fit TRBD1. The CDR3 loop spans 14 amino acids. V gave up 3 bases and J gave up 8 bases; unmatched junction bases: 9. Germline assignment: CDR1 KGHSH and CDR2 LQKENI. The CDR3 is CASSPGQLVGGYTF. The CDR3 nucleotides read TGTGCCAGCTCACCGGGACAGCTAGTGGGCGGCTACACCTTC.

This clonotype was seen many times. V gene TRBV7-2 combines with J gene TRBJ1-6; D may be TRBD1 (5 bases). Deletions cut 5 bases from V and 0 bases from J, with 11 bases between. Germline CDR1 SGHTA, CDR2 FQGNSA. CDR3 size: 16 residues. CDR3 sequence: CASSTAGSSYNSPLHF. The DNA for the CDR3 is TGTGCCAGCAGCACCGCAGGGAGCTCCTATAATTCACCCCTCCACTTT.

This clonotype was picked up many times. The V and J genes are TRBV6-1 and TRBJ1-1; D perhaps matches TRBD1 (6 bases). Looked up from germline, CDR1 is MNHNS and CDR2 is SASEGT. The V end was cut by 4 bases, the J end by 6 bases, with 18 bases between. The CDR3 has 15 residues. The CDR3 DNA reads TGTGCCAGCAGTGGTAACAGGGCCTTTGGCGCTGAAGCTTTCTTT. Its protein product is CASSGNRAFGAEAFF.

This clonotype was observed many times. This sequence joins TRBV18 and TRBJ1-1; D is ambiguous. Between the trimmed V and J ends, which lost 3 bases and 0 bases, there was a span of 5 bases. Looked up from germline, CDR1 is KGHSH and CDR2 is LQKENI. The CDR3 contains 13 residues. CDR3 DNA: TGTGCCAGCTCACCCGAGCTGAACACTGAAGCTTTCTTT. It translates to CASSPELNTEAFF.

In its sample, this clonotype was seen many times. CDR3 nucleotides: TGTGCCAGCAGCTTAGCTCGGGAGAGGGAGCAGTTCTTC. Translated: CASSLAREREQFF. The chain carries TRBV7-9 and TRBJ2-1; a weak D match, TRBD2 (6 bases). This CDR3 has 13 residues. V was trimmed by 0 bases and J by 10 bases, leaving 10 bases between them. Per germline, CDR1 SEHNR and CDR2 FQNEAQ (reference sequence). Using reference TRBV7-9 and TRBJ2-1 for the parts outside the CDR3, the full variable domain is DTGVSQNPRHKITKRGQNVTFRCDPISEHNRLYWYRQTLGQGPEFLTYFQNEAQLEKSRLLSDRFSAERPKGSFSTLEIQRTEQGDSAMYLCASSLAREREQFFGPGTRLTVL.

This clonotype came up many times. This chain uses TRBV28 with TRBJ1-1; D is undetermined. Trimming stripped 11 bases from V and 7 bases from J, with 20 bases between. The germline CDR1 and CDR2 sequences are MDHEN and SYDVKM. The CDR3 runs to 13 residues. The CDR3 protein is CAAVMAFRGEAFF. The CDR3 bases are TGTGCCGCCGTCATGGCCTTTCGGGGTGAAGCTTTCTTT.

On this clonotype: A much larger clone is a single base away; this may be a read error. The genes are TRBV5-1 and TRBJ2-1; D remains ambiguous. CDR1 and CDR2 (germline): SGHRS, YFSETQ. The CDR3 sequence is 13 residues long. Trimming removed 3 bases at V and 8 bases at J, with 12 bases between. CDR3 residues: CASSSALGYEQFF. The CDR3 nucleotides read TGCGCCAGCAGCTCGGCCTTAGGGTATGAGCAGTTCTTC.

The sample holds many counts of this clonotype. This rearrangement joins TRBV12-3 or TRBV12-4 to TRBJ1-2, with D possibly TRBD1 on 5 matching bases. V was pared by 10 bases and J by 6 bases, with 18 bases between. The CDR3 runs to 13 residues. The CDR3 nucleotides read TGTGCCACCAGCCGGGGGGTAATGGATGGCTACACCTTC. Its translation is CATSRGVMDGYTF.

The table lists this clonotype with many counts. The V gene is TRBV20-1, the J gene TRBJ2-1; TRBD2 aligns across 9 bases. CDR1 is DFQATT, CDR2 SNEGSKA, per germline (reference sequence). CDR3 length equals 17 residues. Trimming cost V 5 bases and J 1 base; bases outside gene matches: 12. The CDR3 DNA is TGCAGTGCTCCTCACCCCACTAGCGGGCGTTCCTACAATGAGCAGTTCTTC. Its protein product is CSAPHPTSGRSYNEQFF.

This clonotype has at least ten counts. This rearrangement joins TRBV20-1 to TRBJ2-2; D is unclear. V lost 1 base to trimming and J lost 4 bases, with 1 base between them. The CDR3 has 11 residues. CDR1 and CDR2 from the germline V gene are DFQATT and SNEGSKA (reference sequence). The CDR3 DNA sequence: TGCAGTGCTAGAGCCACCGGGGAGCTGTTTTTT. Protein: CSARATGELFF.